This TCR beta chain is from a study of OX40 agonist ivuxolimab in advanced cancers. Study background: Previous treatment with anti-PD-1, anti-PD-L1 or anti-CTLA-4 therapy was allowed; 30% to 50% had received some.

This CDR3 is 14 amino acids long. V shed 4 bases and J 1 base; nucleotides not matched to a gene: 4. Germline V lookup: CDR1 MNHEY, CDR2 SMNVEV (reference sequence). Generated by immunoSEQ multiplex PCR, the TCRdb table keeps only in-frame clones and is missing some. The sample lists roughly 140,000 clones; roughly 92% were seen once. Sequencing was performed on CD4+ or CD8+ T cells sorted from blood, taken in a trial of the OX40 agonist ivuxolimab. This TCR was recovered from an adult with an advanced solid tumor such as melanoma, head and neck, liver or kidney cancer. V and J are TRBV27 and TRBJ2-7; 7 bases are shared with TRBD2. Written as DNA, the CDR3 is TGTGCCAGCAGTTCCAGGGAGGGGTCCTACGAGCAGTACTTC. Its translation is CASSSREGSYEQYF.